This entry lists 19 T cell receptor beta chains sequenced from one sample in a study of cytomegalovirus exposure and HLA in healthy donors. The PCR contained 60 Vbeta and 13 Jbeta primers. TCRdb keeps only in-frame clones here, not all; method: immunoSEQ multiplex PCR. This sample has some 140,000 clones, with roughly 9.6% found just once. The sample taken for sequencing was PBMCs. The receptors were gathered from a woman between 40 and 50 years old in good health and CMV-seropositive.

The chain is built from TRBV6-5 and TRBJ2-7; D unclear. Germline CDR1 reads MNHEY; CDR2 reads SVGAGI. V dropped 9 bases and J dropped 0 bases, with 12 bases sitting between them. This CDR3 has 13 residues. The CDR3: CASSSLSSYEQYF. The DNA for the CDR3 is TGTGCCAGTTCCTCCCTTAGCTCCTACGAGCAGTACTTC.

The sample holds a few counts of this clone. V gene TRBV29-1 combines with J gene TRBJ1-2; D possibly corresponds to TRBD1 (6 bases). The CDR3 has 12 residues. V lost 7 bases, J lost 5 bases, and 14 bases lay in between. Germline V lookup: CDR1 SQVTM, CDR2 ANQGSEA. The CDR3 spells CSALTGDYGYTF. The CDR3 bases are TGCAGCGCACTGACAGGAGATTATGGCTACACCTTC.

The chain has TRBV2 and TRBJ2-7; 8 bases are shared with TRBD1. With V trimmed by 4 bases and J by 2 bases, 4 bases remained unmatched. Germline CDR1 SNHLY, CDR2 FYNNEI. The CDR3 spans 14 residues. The CDR3 reads CASSVGTGTYEQYF. The CDR3 DNA sequence: TGTGCCAGCAGTGTGGGGACAGGAACCTACGAGCAGTACTTC.

The chain uses TRBV25-1 and TRBJ1-6; a possible D gene is TRBD1 (6 bases). The CDR3 contains 14 residues. V lost 2 bases, J lost 9 bases, and 11 bases lay in between. The germline gives CDR1 MGHDK, CDR2 SYGVNS. The CDR3 DNA follows: TGTGCCAGCAGTGAAGTATCAGGGGTTTCACCCCTCCACTTT. Translating gives CASSEVSGVSPLHF.

This clone came up a few times. V is TRBV2 and J is TRBJ2-3; D unresolved. V lost 6 bases, J lost 4 bases, and 8 bases lay in between. Germline V gene data show CDR1 as SNHLY and CDR2 as FYNNEI. The CDR3 is 12 residues long. CDR3 amino acids: CASRPIADTQYF. In DNA form, the CDR3 reads TGTGCCAGCAGGCCAATAGCAGATACGCAGTATTTT.

This rearrangement joins TRBV29-1 to TRBJ2-7, with D possibly being TRBD1 (6 bases). The CDR3 sequence is 11 residues long. Trimming left V 7 bases short and J 3 bases short, with 10 bases between. CDR1 is SQVTM and CDR2 is ANQGSEA in the germline V gene. CDR3 nucleotides: TGCAGCGCCCGGACAGTCTACGAGCAGTACTTC. It specifies CSARTVYEQYF.

The chain has TRBV29-1 and TRBJ2-1, with D perhaps TRBD1 (6 bases). Deletions cut 7 bases from V and 0 bases from J, with 13 bases between. Germline CDR1 reads SQVTM; CDR2 reads ANQGSEA. CDR3 size: 14 residues. The CDR3 protein is CSGDKSSSYNEQFF. The CDR3 DNA reads TGCAGCGGGGACAAATCGAGCTCCTACAATGAGCAGTTCTTC.

This clone was recorded many times. The CDR3 reads CASSLVPPTSTNEKLFF. The CDR3 DNA reads as TGCGCCAGCAGCTTGGTACCCCCTACTAGTACTAATGAAAAACTGTTTTTT. The gene calls are TRBV5-1 and TRBJ1-4; D unresolved. CDR3 length: 17 amino acids. Germline CDR1 is SGHRS and CDR2 is YFSETQ. Trimming cost V 0 bases and J 2 bases, with 14 bases left between them. Drawing the rest from reference TRBV5-1 and TRBJ1-4, the complete variable domain is KAGVTQTPRYLIKTRGQQVTLSCSPISGHRSVSWYQQTPGQGLQFLFEYFSETQRNKGNFPGRFSGRQFSNSRSEMNVSTLELGDSALYLCASSLVPPTSTNEKLFFGSGTQLSVL.

This clone occurred a few times. J is TRBJ1-1 and V is TRBV7-9; D is perhaps TRBD1 (5 bases). Germline V CDR1 and CDR2: SEHNR, FQNEAQ (reference sequence). This CDR3 is built from 14 residues. Trimming removed 5 bases from V and 1 base from J, with 11 bases in between. CDR3 residues: CASSQDNQNTEAFF. The CDR3 region has the DNA TGTGCCAGCAGCCAGGACAACCAGAACACTGAAGCTTTCTTT.

The CDR3 sequence is CASSPGTGEFPFLTPDTQYF. The CDR3 DNA reads as TGTGCCAGCAGCCCTGGGACTGGCGAATTCCCCTTCCTGACACCAGATACGCAGTATTTT. The V call is TRBV27, the J call TRBJ2-3; a possible D gene is TRBD2 (6 bases). V shed 6 bases and J shed 4 bases, with 32 bases lying between them. Germline V gene sequence: CDR1 MNHEY, CDR2 SMNVEV (reference sequence). The CDR3 spans 20 residues.

The V gene is TRBV5-5, the J gene TRBJ1-1, with TRBD1 matching 8 bases. This CDR3 spans 13 amino acids. With V trimmed by 3 bases and J by 4 bases, 2 bases remained unmatched. The germline gives CDR1 SGHKS, CDR2 YYEKEE (reference sequence). This chain's CDR3 is CASSYGQGTEAFF. The CDR3 bases are TGTGCCAGCAGCTATGGACAGGGCACTGAAGCTTTCTTT.

This clone was counted only a few times. The chain combines TRBV2 with TRBJ2-5; a weak D match, TRBD2 (7 bases). V shed 6 bases and J shed 5 bases, with 13 bases lying between them. The CDR3 is made up of 13 amino acids. The germline V gene encodes CDR1 SNHLY and CDR2 FYNNEI. CDR3 bases: TGTGCCAGCAGGGGGGGGCCTCAGGAGACCCAGTACTTC. Its translation: CASRGGPQETQYF.

This chain uses TRBV4-1 with TRBJ2-3, with unresolved D. Germline CDR1 and CDR2: MGHRA and YSYEKL. This CDR3 is built from 17 residues. Trimming pared 4 bases from V and 4 bases from J, leaving 21 bases between. This CDR3 reads CASSPLRGVLDADTQYF. Here the CDR3 DNA reads TGCGCCAGCAGCCCCTTAAGAGGTGTCCTTGACGCAGATACGCAGTATTTT.

This clone was observed a few times. The CDR3 is CASSFRDTSYEQYF. DNA of the CDR3: TGTGCCAGCAGTTTCCGGGACACATCCTACGAGCAGTACTTC. The V call is TRBV6-5, the J call TRBJ2-7; a weak D match, TRBD1 (6 bases). Germline V lookup: CDR1 MNHEY, CDR2 SVGAGI. V was pared by 4 bases and J by 1 base, with 11 bases between. The CDR3 spans 14 residues.

CDR3 in DNA: TGTGCCAGCAGTGACAGCAGGGCTGGAAACACCATATATTTT. Residues: CASSDSRAGNTIYF. V and J are TRBV2 and TRBJ1-3, with D maybe TRBD1 (5 bases). In germline, CDR1 is SNHLY, CDR2 FYNNEI. The CDR3 has 14 residues. V was shortened by 3 bases and J by 2 bases, with 8 bases between the two germline ends.

The chain carries TRBV4-3 and TRBJ2-3; 7 bases agree with TRBD1. V lost 1 base, J lost 3 bases, and 7 bases stayed unmatched. This CDR3 comprises 16 residues. The germline CDR1 and CDR2 sequences are LGHNA and YSLEER. CDR3: CASSQVAGGSTDTQYF. The CDR3 bases are TGCGCCAGCAGCCAAGTGGCAGGGGGAAGTACAGATACGCAGTATTTT.

The chain joins TRBV6-1 to TRBJ1-5; possibly TRBD1 for D (5 bases). The ends were cut back, 11 bases at V and 7 bases at J, with 15 bases in the middle. Germline CDR1 reads MNHNS; CDR2 reads SASEGT. This CDR3 spans 12 amino acids. The DNA of the CDR3 is TGTGCCGCTGGGGCAGTGCCGCAGCCCCAGCATTTT. Its protein is CAAGAVPQPQHF.

This clone was observed a few times. The genes are TRBV4-2 and TRBJ1-4; 9 bases fit TRBD1. Germline V gene lookup returns CDR1 LGHNA and CDR2 YNFKEQ. Germline trimming cut 6 bases from V and 3 bases from J; bases unmatched to any gene: 2. The CDR3 extends over 14 amino acids. CDR3 sequence: CASRRTGANEKLFF. The DNA of the CDR3 is TGTGCCAGCAGAAGGACAGGGGCTAATGAAAAACTGTTTTTT.

A few counts support this clone. This chain links TRBV6-5 with TRBJ1-1; no clear D. The CDR3 sequence is 15 residues long. In germline, CDR1 is MNHEY, CDR2 SVGAGI. The V end lost 1 base, the J end lost 6 bases, and 15 bases lay between the germline ends. DNA for the CDR3: TGTGCCAGCAGTTACTTAAGGCAGGCCTTATCTGAAGCTTTCTTT. It encodes CASSYLRQALSEAFF.